The clone carrying this TCR beta chain was found many times. Its antigen is currently unknown. The entry originates in a study of T cells after yellow fever vaccination. CDR1 is DFQATT, CDR2 SNEGSKA, per germline (reference sequence). V lost 6 bases and J 4 bases, leaving 15 bases between the germline ends. The CDR3 sequence is 13 residues long. General study results and limits: Abundant clonotypes from the bulk population could have been carried over as contaminants into FACS-sorted repertoires.

TCR cDNA was made by 5'RACE template switching, adding a universal primer site and UMIs. Each CDR3 protein is one row after TCRdb ran MiXCR on the 5' RACE reads. Of about 400,000 distinct CDR3 sequences listed, about 6% are singletons. J is TRBJ1-2 and V is TRBV20-1; no definite D call. This clonotype was sampled from a man aged 25-40 years who received the YFV17D yellow fever vaccine. Sequenced here: PBMCs, sampled 5 days after the yellow fever booster vaccination. The CDR3 DNA reads as TGCAGTGCGGCCGGTGGGGAGTTCTATGGCTACACCTTC. This codes for CSAAGGEFYGYTF.